This entry is about one T cell receptor (beta chain). It has no known antigen specificity. Within one base of it there is no much larger clone, and no base qualities were kept. The data derive from a study of shared clonotypes between healthy human individuals (dated by TCRdb to about 2020). General notes on the study: A couple of women and three men aged 18 to 49 years were included in the cohort. For each donor, CD4 naive and CD4 memory were each run on three plates, CD8 naive on two plates, and CD8 memory on one plate. Blood TCR repertoires of a handful of healthy adults were deeply sequenced to estimate repertoire size and the extent of clonotype sharing between individuals. Libraries were prepared and TCR repertoires were sequenced by different laboratories using diverse techniques, in order to increase sequencing depth and limit assay-specific biases. Per donor, leukapheresis produced somewhere between about 0.85 and 10 billion PBMCs. The investigation overall reported the following: Incomplete sequencing was indicated by rarefaction of sorted-subset datasets, despite the large sequencing depth. Roughly 5% of naive CD4, roughly 3.6% of naive CD8, approximately 2.2% of memory CD4, and about 0.4% of memory CD8 clonotypes were shared across several donors. Because the study included only a small number of donors, the genetic and exposure-history diversity represented was limited. Sampling was restricted to blood, and TCR repertoires in tissues likely differ from the TCR repertoires found in blood. Compared with non-shared clonotypes, the clonotypes found in all four sorted-subset donors had higher generation probabilities. Naive subsets generally had larger estimated clonotype richness than memory subsets did. Pairwise subsampling indicated that sequencing depth was expected to affect the degree of clonotype sharing among donors.

CD8 naive samples were CD45RO-negative cells positively selected for CCR7, giving a CD45RA+CCR7+ population that excluded TemRA cells. The donors were healthy, HIV-negative adults with no recently reported acute infections or vaccinations. Every donor was a Caucasian adult residing in Nashville, Tennessee, USA. After blood collection by leukapheresis, PBMCs were isolated using Ficoll-Histopaque density gradient centrifugation and then cryopreserved in the vapor phase of liquid nitrogen. Analytical flow cytometry was used to check the purity and quantity of every magnetically sorted T cell population. Genomic DNA was isolated from each sorted fraction and quantified by UV absorbance on a Nanodrop 2000c. The CDR3 numbers 19 residues from cysteine through phenylalanine. Only CDR3 DNA remains: 57 bases, in frame from the first base. Looking up the germline V gene yields CDR1 SNHLY and CDR2 FYNNEI. Trimming accounts for 6 bases at V and 3 bases at J, while the number of junction bases matched to no gene is 17.

TCR CDR3 regions were amplified from genomic DNA by multiplex PCR using the deep immunoSEQ assay. Genomic DNA extracted from each cell subset was distributed evenly over all wells of several immunoSEQ 96-well plates, and each plate served as one replicate. For sorted subsets, approximately 210 ng of genomic DNA, equivalent to 30,000 or so T cell genomes, went into each replicate PCR. Purified libraries were measured with a Qubit 3.0 fluorometer, size-checked on a Bioanalyzer 2100, and measured again with the KAPA Library Quantification kit. Every immunoSEQ 96-well plate was sequenced on a separate single-read 150-cycle Illumina NextSeq 550 flow cell. The original methods were these. Because the immunoSEQ output held only junctional sequences and lacked quality scores, the filtering could not match the filtering applied to full-length reads. Sequences were annotated with PyIR, a Python wrapper for IgBLAST v1.9, and V/J genes and CDR3 were assigned using IMGT germline references. Reads were filtered out if the reads had weak V/J assignments (E-value above 1e-6), no CDR3, stop codons, out-of-frame junctions, or ambiguous translated residues. V3J clonotypes were defined as sequences sharing the same inferred V gene, J gene, and CDR3 amino acid sequence. Percentage overlap between repertoires was calculated by dividing the number of shared unique clonotypes by the size of the smaller repertoire. Three approaches were used to assess repertoire richness: RTK rarefaction, the Chao1 estimator, and Recon v2.1 estimates of unobserved clonotypes. Generation probabilities for all TCRbeta clonotypes obtained by the gDNA method from a handful of donors were computed using OLGA. This is the immuneACCESS table as TCRdb keeps it, with only in-frame sequences that have V and J called. A part of the clones is gone; compared with another copy, unresolved V genes explain less than half, and the rest is unexplained. D and trimming were read from the DNA, whereas the V and J calls and clone size are those reported in that table. In this sample the table shows under 2,000,000 clones, less than 95% of which occur a single time. The biggest ten clones account for approximately 1.2% of the sample.

The chain is encoded by TRBV2 joined to TRBJ2-2; 9 bases in between match TRBD1. The source material was naive CD8+ T cells sorted from blood. Reading the label with the study, this specimen's cell subset or site is: CD45RA+CCR7+. The sequence derives from a man aged 18 to 30 in good health. The sequenced DNA is TGTGCCAGCAGCGTTTGGGGGACAGGGATAAATAGGGACACCGGGGAGCTGTTTTTT. It translates to CASSVWGTGINRDTGELFF.